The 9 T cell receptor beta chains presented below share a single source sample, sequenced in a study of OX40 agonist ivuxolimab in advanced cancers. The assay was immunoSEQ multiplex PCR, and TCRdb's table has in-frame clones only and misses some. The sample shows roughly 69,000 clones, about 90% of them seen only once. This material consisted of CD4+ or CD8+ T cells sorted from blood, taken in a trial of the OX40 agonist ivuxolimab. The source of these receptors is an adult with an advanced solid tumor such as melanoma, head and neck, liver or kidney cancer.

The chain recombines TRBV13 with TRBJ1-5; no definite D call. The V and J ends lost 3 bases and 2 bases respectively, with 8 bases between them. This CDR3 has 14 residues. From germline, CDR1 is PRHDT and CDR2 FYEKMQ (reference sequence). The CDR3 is CASSLGKGNQPQHF. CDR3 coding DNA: TGTGCCAGCAGCTTGGGGAAGGGCAATCAGCCCCAGCATTTT.

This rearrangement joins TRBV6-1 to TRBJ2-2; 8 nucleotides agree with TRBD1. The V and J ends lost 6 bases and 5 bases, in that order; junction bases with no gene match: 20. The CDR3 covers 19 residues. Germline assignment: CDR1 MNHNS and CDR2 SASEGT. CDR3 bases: TGTGCCAGCAGCGAAAGTACCGGGACAGGCCACCCGGGGACCGGGGAGCTGTTTTTT. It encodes CASSESTGTGHPGTGELFF.

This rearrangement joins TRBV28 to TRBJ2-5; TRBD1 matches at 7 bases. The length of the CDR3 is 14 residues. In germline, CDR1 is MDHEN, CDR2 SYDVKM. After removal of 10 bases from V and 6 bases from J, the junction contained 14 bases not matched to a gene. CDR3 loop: CATIQDRDMKTQYF. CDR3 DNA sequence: TGTGCCACCATACAAGACAGGGACATGAAGACCCAGTACTTC.

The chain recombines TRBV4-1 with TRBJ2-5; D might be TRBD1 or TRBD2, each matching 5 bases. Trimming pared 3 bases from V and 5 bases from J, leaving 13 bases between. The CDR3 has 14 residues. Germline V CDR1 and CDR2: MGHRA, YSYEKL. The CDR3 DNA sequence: TGCGCCAGCAGCCACCAAGAAGAGGGGGAGACCCAGTACTTC. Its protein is CASSHQEEGETQYF.

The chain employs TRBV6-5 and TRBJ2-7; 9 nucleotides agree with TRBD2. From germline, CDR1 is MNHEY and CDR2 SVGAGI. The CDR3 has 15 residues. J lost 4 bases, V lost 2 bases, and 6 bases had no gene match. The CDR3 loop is CASSYPAGGPYEQYF. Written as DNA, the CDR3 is TGTGCCAGCAGTTACCCAGCGGGAGGTCCGTACGAGCAGTACTTC.

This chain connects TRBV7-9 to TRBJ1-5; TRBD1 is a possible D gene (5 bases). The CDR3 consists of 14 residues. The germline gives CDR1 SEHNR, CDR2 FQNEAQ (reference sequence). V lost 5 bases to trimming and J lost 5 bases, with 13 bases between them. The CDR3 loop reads CASSPQGLYQPQHF. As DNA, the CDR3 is TGTGCCAGCAGCCCCCAGGGTTTGTATCAGCCCCAGCATTTT.

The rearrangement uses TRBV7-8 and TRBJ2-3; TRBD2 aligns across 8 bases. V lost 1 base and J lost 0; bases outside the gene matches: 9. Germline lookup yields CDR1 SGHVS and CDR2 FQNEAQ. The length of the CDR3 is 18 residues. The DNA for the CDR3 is TGTGCCAGCAGCTTAGTTAGCGGGACCACCGCTAGCACAGATACGCAGTATTTT. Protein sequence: CASSLVSGTTASTDTQYF.

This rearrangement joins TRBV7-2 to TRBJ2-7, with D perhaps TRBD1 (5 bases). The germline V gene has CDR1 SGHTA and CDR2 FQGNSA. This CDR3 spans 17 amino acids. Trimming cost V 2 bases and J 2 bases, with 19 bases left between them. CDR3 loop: CASSLFFRGALPYEQYF. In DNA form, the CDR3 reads TGTGCCAGCAGCTTATTTTTCCGTGGGGCCCTCCCCTACGAGCAGTACTTC.

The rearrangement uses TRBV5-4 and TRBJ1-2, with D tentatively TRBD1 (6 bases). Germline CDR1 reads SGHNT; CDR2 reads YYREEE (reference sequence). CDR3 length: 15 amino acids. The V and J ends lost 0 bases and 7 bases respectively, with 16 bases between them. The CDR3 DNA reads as TGTGCCAGCAGCTTGGTAGGCCAGGGGTTGGGTGGCTACACCTTC. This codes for CASSLVGQGLGGYTF.